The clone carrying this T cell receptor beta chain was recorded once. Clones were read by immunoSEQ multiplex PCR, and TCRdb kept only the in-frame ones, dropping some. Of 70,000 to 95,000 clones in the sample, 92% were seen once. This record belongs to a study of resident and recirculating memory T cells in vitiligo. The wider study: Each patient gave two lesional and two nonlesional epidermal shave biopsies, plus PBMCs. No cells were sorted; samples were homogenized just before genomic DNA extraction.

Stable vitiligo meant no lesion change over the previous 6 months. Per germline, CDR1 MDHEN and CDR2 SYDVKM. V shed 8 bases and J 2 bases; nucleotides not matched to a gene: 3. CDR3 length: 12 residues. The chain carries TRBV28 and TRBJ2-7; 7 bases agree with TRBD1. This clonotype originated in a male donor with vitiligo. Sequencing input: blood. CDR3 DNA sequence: TGTGCCAGCTCCACAGGGGCCTACGAGCAGTACTTC. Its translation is CASSTGAYEQYF.